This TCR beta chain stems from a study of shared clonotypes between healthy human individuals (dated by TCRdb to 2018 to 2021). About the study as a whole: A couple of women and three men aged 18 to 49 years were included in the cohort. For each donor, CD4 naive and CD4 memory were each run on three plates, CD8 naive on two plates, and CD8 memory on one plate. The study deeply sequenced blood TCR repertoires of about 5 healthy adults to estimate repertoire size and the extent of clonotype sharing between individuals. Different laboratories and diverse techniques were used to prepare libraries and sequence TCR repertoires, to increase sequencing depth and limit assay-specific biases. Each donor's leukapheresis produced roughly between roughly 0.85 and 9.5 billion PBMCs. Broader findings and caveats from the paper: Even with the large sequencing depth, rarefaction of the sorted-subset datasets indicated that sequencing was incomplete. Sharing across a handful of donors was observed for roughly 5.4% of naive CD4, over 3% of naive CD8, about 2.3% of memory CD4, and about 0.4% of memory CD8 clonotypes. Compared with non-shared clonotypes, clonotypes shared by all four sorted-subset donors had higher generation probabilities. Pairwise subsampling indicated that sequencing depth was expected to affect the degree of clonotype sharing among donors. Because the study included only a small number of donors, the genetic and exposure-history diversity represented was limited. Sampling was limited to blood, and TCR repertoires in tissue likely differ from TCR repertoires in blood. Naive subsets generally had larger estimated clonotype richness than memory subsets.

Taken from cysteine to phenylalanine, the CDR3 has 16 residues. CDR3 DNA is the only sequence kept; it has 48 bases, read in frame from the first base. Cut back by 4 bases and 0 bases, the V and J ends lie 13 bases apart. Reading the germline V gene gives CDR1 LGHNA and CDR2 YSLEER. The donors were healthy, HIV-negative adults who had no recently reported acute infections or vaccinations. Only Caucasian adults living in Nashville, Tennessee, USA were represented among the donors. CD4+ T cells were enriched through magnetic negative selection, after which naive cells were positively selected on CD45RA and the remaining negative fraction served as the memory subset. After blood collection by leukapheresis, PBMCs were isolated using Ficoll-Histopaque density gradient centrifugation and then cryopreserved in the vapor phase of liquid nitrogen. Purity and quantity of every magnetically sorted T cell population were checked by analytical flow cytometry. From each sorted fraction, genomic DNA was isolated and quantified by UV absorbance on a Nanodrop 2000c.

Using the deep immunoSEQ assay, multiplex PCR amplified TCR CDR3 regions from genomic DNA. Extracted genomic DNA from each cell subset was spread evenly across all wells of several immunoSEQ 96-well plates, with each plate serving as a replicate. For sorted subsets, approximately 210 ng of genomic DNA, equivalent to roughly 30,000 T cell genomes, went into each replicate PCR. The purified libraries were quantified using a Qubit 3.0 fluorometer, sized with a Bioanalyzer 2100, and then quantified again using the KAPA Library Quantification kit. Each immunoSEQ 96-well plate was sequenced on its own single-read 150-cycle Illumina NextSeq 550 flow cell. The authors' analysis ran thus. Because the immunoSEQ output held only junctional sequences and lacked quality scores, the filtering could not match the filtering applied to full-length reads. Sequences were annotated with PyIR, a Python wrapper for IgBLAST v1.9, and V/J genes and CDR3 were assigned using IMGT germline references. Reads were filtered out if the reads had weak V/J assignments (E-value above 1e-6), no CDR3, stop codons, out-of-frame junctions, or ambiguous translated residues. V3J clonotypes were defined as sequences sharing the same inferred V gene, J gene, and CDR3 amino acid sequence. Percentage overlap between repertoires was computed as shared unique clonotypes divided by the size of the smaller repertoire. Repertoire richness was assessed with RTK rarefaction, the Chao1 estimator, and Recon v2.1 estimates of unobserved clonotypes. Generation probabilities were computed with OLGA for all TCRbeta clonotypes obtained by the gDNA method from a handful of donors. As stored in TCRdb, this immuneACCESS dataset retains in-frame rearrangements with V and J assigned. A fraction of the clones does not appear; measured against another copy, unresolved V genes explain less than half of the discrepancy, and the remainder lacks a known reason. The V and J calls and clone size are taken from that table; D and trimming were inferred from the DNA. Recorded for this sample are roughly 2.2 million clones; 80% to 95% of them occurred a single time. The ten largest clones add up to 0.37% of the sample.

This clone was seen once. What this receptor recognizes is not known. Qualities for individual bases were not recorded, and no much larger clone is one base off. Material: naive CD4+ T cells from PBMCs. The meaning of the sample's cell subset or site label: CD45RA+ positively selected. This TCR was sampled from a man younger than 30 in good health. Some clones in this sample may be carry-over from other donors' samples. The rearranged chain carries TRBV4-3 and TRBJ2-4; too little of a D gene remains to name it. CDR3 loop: CASSPVGRLAKNIQYF. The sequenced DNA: TGCGCCAGCAGCCCAGTAGGCCGGCTAGCCAAAAACATTCAGTACTTC.